This TCR beta chain was found in a study of molecular identifiers for immune sequencing clone quantification. TCRdb passed the PCR reads through MiXCR, listing each CDR3 protein once. The table has approximately 500,000 distinct CDR3 sequences, over 20% seen once; the top ten hold under 0.85%. Germline V lookup: CDR1 SGHDN, CDR2 FVKESK. V lost 2 bases, J lost 5 bases, and 6 bases stayed unmatched. The CDR3 is made up of 15 amino acids. Overall study findings and caveats: In naive cells, under 1% of molecules belonged to clones above 20 RNA copies, against over 99% in effector cells.

This clonotype was detected a few times. Its target is not known. Libraries of naive CD8 cells were prepared from 20,000 to 1,000,000 sorted cells using 10%, 30% or 50% RNA. Sequenced sample: naive CD8+ T cells from blood, with Jurkat cell RNA spiked in. Sample subset: FACS-sorted CD8+CD4-CCR7+CD45RA+ naive T cells. The V call is TRBV14, the J call TRBJ2-7; 10 bases match TRBD1. This receptor was taken from a human donor in good health. Some libraries in this study had Jurkat cell RNA spiked in. In nucleotides, the CDR3 is TGTGCCAGCAGCCAACGGGACAGGGGAGACCACGAGCAGTACTTC. Residues: CASSQRDRGDHEQYF.